The subject of this entry is one T cell receptor beta chain. No antigen is known for it. Treatment: oral pan-JAK inhibitor, 5-10 mg twice daily. The investigators collected lesional scalp punch biopsies and peripheral blood from alopecia areata patients. Extraction of RNA preceded its reverse transcription into cDNA, which served as the sequencing template. Sequencing was performed with immunoSEQ multiplex PCR; in TCRdb, only in-frame clones are kept and a portion is missing. The sample comprises roughly 92,000 clones, around three quarters of which are singletons, and 17% rests with the top ten. This sample is drawn from a study of CD8+ T cells in alopecia areata. Study information: Affected scalp percentage gauged treated patients' severity. Findings and limits, study-wide: Persistence in scalp and blood during tofacitinib was observed for many expanded lesional clones. For baseline CD8+ expansion, any link to response stays uncertain with one nonresponder.

The material sequenced was CD8+ T cells sorted from blood, taken around week 42, from a patient treated with tofacitinib. This clonotype originated in a human donor with alopecia areata.

CDR3 loop: CASSLTGGGTEAFF. CDR3 bases: TGTGCCAGCAGCTTAACAGGGGGCGGCACTGAAGCTTTCTTT. The genes are TRBV27 and TRBJ1-1, with 9 bases fitting TRBD1. Germline CDR1 reads MNHEY; CDR2 reads SMNVEV (reference sequence). The CDR3 extends over 14 amino acids. V trimming: 6 bases; J trimming: 4 bases; junction bases outside the gene matches: 6.